What follows are 20 T cell receptor beta chains derived from one specimen sequenced in a study of CD8+ T cells in alopecia areata. Sequencing templates came from extracted RNA that was reverse transcribed into cDNA. Repertoires were generated with immunoSEQ multiplex PCR, while TCRdb's copy carries only in-frame clones and drops some. The data show 150,000 or so clones, 85% to 90% seen once. The sample in question was CD8+ T cells sorted from blood, obtained at week 0. All receptors come from a human donor with alopecia areata.

The gene calls are TRBV13 and TRBJ2-7; D possibly uses TRBD1 or TRBD2 (6 bases each). In germline, CDR1 is PRHDT, CDR2 FYEKMQ (reference sequence). Trimming cost V 5 bases and J 1 base, with 15 bases left between them. The CDR3 extends over 15 amino acids. CDR3 sequence (DNA): TGTGCCAGCAGCCCCGAGGGGGGAGCGTCCTACGAGCAGTACTTC. It translates to CASSPEGGASYEQYF. The full variable domain, its missing parts supplied by reference TRBV13 and TRBJ2-7, is AAGVIQSPRHLIKEKRETATLKCYPIPRHDTVYWYQQGPGQDPQFLISFYEKMQSDKGSIPDRFSAQQFSDYHSELNMSSLELGDSALYFCASSPEGGASYEQYFGPGTRLTVT.

CDR3 sequence (DNA): TGTGCCAGCAGCTCCCCGGGACTAGCCCATGAGCAGTTCTTC. It translates to CASSSPGLAHEQFF. This chain connects TRBV11-2 to TRBJ2-1; 9 nucleotides match TRBD2. Germline V gives CDR1 SGHAT, CDR2 FQNNGV. Trimming cost V 4 bases and J 8 bases; bases outside gene matches: 6. The CDR3 is 14 amino acids.

V and J are TRBV13 and TRBJ2-4; tentative D call: TRBD1 (6 bases). In germline, CDR1 is PRHDT, CDR2 FYEKMQ (reference sequence). The CDR3 contains 14 residues. The germline V and J ends were trimmed by 5 bases and 3 bases, with 11 bases remaining between them. CDR3 nucleotides: TGTGCCAGCAGCATCACAGGGAGCAAAAACATTCAGTACTTC. It yields the protein CASSITGSKNIQYF.

The J gene is TRBJ2-7, the V gene TRBV7-8, with 8 bases identical to TRBD1. CDR3 length: 16 residues. The V gene's germline CDR1 is SGHVS and CDR2 FQNEAQ. The junction had 7 bases not matched to a gene; V was cut back by 0 bases and J by 3 bases. The CDR3 DNA follows: TGTGCCAGCAGCTTAGCGCGGGACAGGCGAAGCTACGAGCAGTACTTC. Translation: CASSLARDRRSYEQYF.

This clone turned up a few times. The genes are TRBV5-1 and TRBJ2-7, with D possibly being TRBD1 (5 bases). Germline V gene lookup returns CDR1 SGHRS and CDR2 YFSETQ. The CDR3 contains 15 residues. V lost 0 bases and J lost 6, with 16 bases in between. CDR3 region: CASSLEAGSSGEQYF. DNA of the CDR3: TGCGCCAGCAGCTTGGAGGCAGGGTCCTCGGGCGAGCAGTACTTC.

J is TRBJ2-4 and V is TRBV19; TRBD2 agrees at 11 bases. With 4 bases clipped from V and 6 bases from J, the junction kept 5 bases outside the gene matches. The germline CDR1 and CDR2 sequences are LNHDA and SQIVND (reference sequence). CDR3 size: 15 residues. CDR3 sequence: CASSTLAGGVNIQYF. The CDR3 DNA reads as TGTGCCAGTAGTACGCTAGCGGGAGGAGTAAACATTCAGTACTTC.

The chain links TRBV30 to TRBJ2-7; D gene uncertain. The CDR3 loop spans 11 amino acids. CDR1 is GTSNPN, CDR2 SVGIG, per germline (reference sequence). V shed 2 bases and J shed 3 bases, with 5 bases lying between them. CDR3 protein: CAWSFGYEQYF. CDR3 coding DNA: TGTGCCTGGAGTTTTGGCTACGAGCAGTACTTC.

The chain employs TRBV7-9 and TRBJ2-1; D unresolved. CDR1 and CDR2 from the germline V gene are SEHNR and FQNEAQ (reference sequence). Trimming stripped 2 bases from V and 4 bases from J, with 9 bases between. This CDR3 contains 14 residues. The CDR3 here is CASSLPENYNEQFF. The DNA for the CDR3 is TGTGCCAGCAGCTTACCGGAGAATTACAATGAGCAGTTCTTC.

This sequence joins TRBV4-1 and TRBJ2-1; D not resolved. V shed 0 bases and J shed 10 bases, with 10 bases lying between them. Per the germline V gene, CDR1 is MGHRA and CDR2 is YSYEKL. The length of the CDR3 is 13 residues. The CDR3 here is CASSQEAAWEQFF. CDR3 in DNA: TGCGCCAGCAGCCAAGAGGCGGCCTGGGAGCAGTTCTTC.

The V gene is TRBV9, the J gene TRBJ2-5, with 7 bases identical to TRBD2. The CDR3 contains 14 residues. CDR1 SGDLS and CDR2 YYNGEE come from the germline V gene. The V gene end was trimmed by 4 bases and the J gene end by 1 base; junction bases not matched to a gene: 4. This chain's CDR3 is CASSKAGTQETQYF. The CDR3 nucleotides are TGTGCCAGCAGCAAAGCGGGGACCCAAGAGACCCAGTACTTC.

V and J are TRBV29-1 and TRBJ2-1, with D unresolved. The germline CDR1 and CDR2 sequences are SQVTM and ANQGSEA. The CDR3 is 14 amino acids. Deletions cut 1 base from V and 4 bases from J, with 11 bases between. CDR3 DNA: TGCAGCGTTGAAGGGTGGGCAGAATACAATGAGCAGTTCTTC. Amino acids: CSVEGWAEYNEQFF.

As DNA, the CDR3 is TGTGCCAGCAGCTCCGGGAGTGTCTCCTACGAGCAGTACTTC. The encoded protein is CASSSGSVSYEQYF. The chain recombines TRBV13 with TRBJ2-7; the D gene is possibly TRBD2 (6 bases). The CDR3 runs 14 residues. The germline V gene has CDR1 PRHDT and CDR2 FYEKMQ (reference sequence). Trimming pared 4 bases from V and 0 bases from J, leaving 10 bases between. Filled out from reference TRBV13 and TRBJ2-7, the complete variable domain reads AAGVIQSPRHLIKEKRETATLKCYPIPRHDTVYWYQQGPGQDPQFLISFYEKMQSDKGSIPDRFSAQQFSDYHSELNMSSLELGDSALYFCASSSGSVSYEQYFGPGTRLTVT.

This sequence joins TRBV27 and TRBJ2-7; 7 bases fit TRBD2. The germline CDR1 and CDR2 sequences are MNHEY and SMNVEV (reference sequence). This CDR3 is 14 amino acids long. V lost 6 bases and J lost 2; bases outside the gene matches: 7. The CDR3: CASRHSGTTYEQYF. For the CDR3, the DNA is TGTGCCAGCAGGCACAGCGGGACGACCTACGAGCAGTACTTC.

This clone was detected once. The chain recombines TRBV6-1 with TRBJ2-7; D ambiguous. The CDR3 consists of 12 residues. Deletions cut 2 bases from V and 5 bases from J, with 7 bases between. CDR1 and CDR2 from the germline V gene are MNHNS and SASEGT. The CDR3 coding sequence is TGTGCCAGCAGTGAAAGTTATGACGAGCAGTACTTC. It codes for CASSESYDEQYF.

This clone was detected only once. This chain uses TRBV10-3 with TRBJ2-1; no definite D call. The length of the CDR3 is 16 residues. Trimming took 2 bases from V and 0 from J, leaving 11 bases between them. The germline V gene encodes CDR1 ENHRY and CDR2 SYGVKD. DNA of the CDR3: TGTGCCATCAGTGAGGGAAGGAGAAGCTCCTACAATGAGCAGTTCTTC. This sequence encodes CAISEGRRSSYNEQFF.

This rearrangement joins TRBV27 to TRBJ2-7, with 8 bases identical to TRBD1. The CDR3 has 13 residues. CDR1 and CDR2 from the germline V gene are MNHEY and SMNVEV (reference sequence). Trimming at V came to 8 bases and at J to 3 bases, leaving 6 bases not matched to a gene. The chain's CDR3 is CASGGRGHYEQYF. CDR3 nucleotides: TGTGCCAGCGGCGGCAGGGGGCACTACGAGCAGTACTTC.

This chain links TRBV7-9 with TRBJ2-1; TRBD1 matches at 9 bases. From germline, CDR1 is SEHNR and CDR2 FQNEAQ (reference sequence). Germline trimming cut 4 bases from V and 0 bases from J; bases unmatched to any gene: 10. CDR3 length: 18 residues. The CDR3 here is CASSSTGGIPLSYNEQFF. The CDR3 coding sequence is TGTGCCAGCAGCTCGACAGGGGGTATACCACTCTCCTACAATGAGCAGTTCTTC.

This rearrangement joins TRBV5-6 to TRBJ2-7, with D perhaps matching TRBD1 (6 bases). Trimming shortened V by 2 bases and J by 4 bases, and 16 bases separated the two germline ends. Germline-derived CDR1 and CDR2 are SGHDT and YYEEEE. The CDR3 contains 15 residues. CDR3 in DNA: TGTGCCAGCAGCTTCGAACTGACAGGAGAGTACGAGCAGTACTTC. Encoded protein: CASSFELTGEYEQYF.

The chain recombines TRBV4-1 with TRBJ1-2; possibly TRBD1 for D (5 bases). In germline, CDR1 is MGHRA, CDR2 YSYEKL. V shed 2 bases and J shed 3 bases, with 13 bases lying between them. The CDR3 loop spans 15 amino acids. CDR3 residues: CASSQNRGAYYGYTF. The CDR3 bases are TGCGCCAGCAGCCAAAATAGAGGGGCCTACTATGGCTACACCTTC.

The chain links TRBV27 to TRBJ2-7, with TRBD1 identical over 7 bases. The ends lost 5 bases at V and 2 bases at J; junction bases unmatched: 9. This CDR3 comprises 15 residues. CDR1 and CDR2 from the germline V gene are MNHEY and SMNVEV (reference sequence). CDR3 amino acids: CASSPNLQGTYEQYF. The DNA for the CDR3 is TGTGCCAGCAGTCCAAACCTACAGGGGACCTACGAGCAGTACTTC.